Given below is one TCR beta chain in context. This specimen comes from a study of T cells in Graves' hyperthyroidism and ophthalmopathy. Regions amplified from RNA transcripts were the TCR beta CDR3 regions. A first-round RT-PCR of the TCR CDR3 used the HTBI primer set. TCRdb fed the multiplex PCR reads into MiXCR, producing one record per CDR3 protein. In the table there are 750,000 to 950,000 distinct CDR3 sequences, 38% of which are singletons. Germline V gene sequence: CDR1 DFQATT, CDR2 SNEGSKA (reference sequence). The ends were cut back, 5 bases at V and 8 bases at J, with 12 bases in the middle. The CDR3 sequence is 11 residues long. Hyperthyroidism patients were newly diagnosed, had disease duration under 2 months, and were aged 18 to 65 years. The authors obtained PBMCs from roughly 10 ml of fresh peripheral blood.

The J gene is TRBJ2-5, the V gene TRBV20-1; D perhaps matches TRBD2 (6 bases). Sequencing was carried out using blood. The receptor comes from a man in his late teens or twenties with Graves' hyperthyroidism. CDR3 sequence reads: CSAAMGGTQYF. The CDR3 coding sequence is TGCAGTGCTGCAATGGGGGGAACCCAGTACTTC.